Below, one T cell receptor beta chain is given with its context. The sample comes from a study of blood T cell repertoires in COVID-19. Study-wide context: The origin of the acute and convalescent COVID-19 samples was the United States, Italy and Spain. Nucleic acid was either cDNA or gDNA, and it came from T cells, B-cell-depleted T cells, or PBMCs.

Only in-frame clones appear in the TCRdb table, and some are missing; sequencing was by immunoSEQ multiplex PCR. The table records about 320,000 clones, around 86% of them present only once. Participants came from 20 to 25 US areas, aged about 18 to 89 years. Two negative PCRs, clearance, or symptom resolution were required of recovered Cohort 3 donors. Input material: PBMCs or T cells enriched from blood (not recorded which). The receptor comes from a man between 60 and 75 years old who had recovered from COVID-19.

The CDR3 protein is CASSWGGSYEQYF. The CDR3 nucleotides read TGTGCCAGCAGCTGGGGGGGCTCCTACGAGCAGTACTTC. The chain carries TRBV7-2 and TRBJ2-7; TRBD2 aligns across 7 bases. V was clipped by 4 bases and J by 0 bases; unmatched bases: 0. This CDR3 is 13 amino acids long. Germline CDR1 reads SGHTA; CDR2 reads FQGNSA. The whole variable domain, remainder taken from reference TRBV7-2 and TRBJ2-7, is GAGVSQSPSNKVTEKGKDVELRCDPISGHTALYWYRQSLGQGLEFLIYFQGNSAPDKSGLPSDRFSAERTGGSVSTLTIQRTQQEDSAVYLCASSWGGSYEQYFGPGTRLTVT.